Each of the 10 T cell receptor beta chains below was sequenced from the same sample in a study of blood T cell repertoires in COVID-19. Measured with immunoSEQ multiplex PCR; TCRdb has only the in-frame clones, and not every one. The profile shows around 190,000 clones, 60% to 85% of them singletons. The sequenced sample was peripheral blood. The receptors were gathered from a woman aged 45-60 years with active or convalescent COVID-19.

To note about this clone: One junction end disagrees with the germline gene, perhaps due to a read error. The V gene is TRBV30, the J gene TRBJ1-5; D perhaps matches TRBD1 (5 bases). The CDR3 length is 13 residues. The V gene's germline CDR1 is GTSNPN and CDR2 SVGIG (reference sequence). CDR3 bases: TGTGCCTGGAGTGGGACATCCGGCGGTTCCCCCTTTTTT. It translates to CAWSGTSGGSPFF.

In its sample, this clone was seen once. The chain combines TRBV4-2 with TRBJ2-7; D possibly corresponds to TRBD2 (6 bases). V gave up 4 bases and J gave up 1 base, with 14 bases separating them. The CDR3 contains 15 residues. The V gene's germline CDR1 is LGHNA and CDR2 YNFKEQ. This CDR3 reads CASSLGGAESYEQYF. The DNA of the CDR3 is TGTGCCAGCAGCCTCGGGGGAGCGGAGTCCTACGAGCAGTACTTC.

The CDR3 bases are TGTGCCAGCAGCCAAGAACAGATCAACTATGGCTACACCTTC. This codes for CASSQEQINYGYTF. The gene calls are TRBV14 and TRBJ1-2; no clear D gene. Germline V CDR1 and CDR2: SGHDN, FVKESK. The V gene lost 0 bases and the J gene lost 2 bases, with 7 bases spanning the gap. This CDR3 has 14 amino acids.

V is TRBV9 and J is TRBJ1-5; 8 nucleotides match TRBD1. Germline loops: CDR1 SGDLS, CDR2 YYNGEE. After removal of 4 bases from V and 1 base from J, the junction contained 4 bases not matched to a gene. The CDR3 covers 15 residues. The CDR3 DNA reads TGTGCCAGCAGCCGGACAGGGCAGAGCAATCAGCCCCAGCATTTT. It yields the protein CASSRTGQSNQPQHF.

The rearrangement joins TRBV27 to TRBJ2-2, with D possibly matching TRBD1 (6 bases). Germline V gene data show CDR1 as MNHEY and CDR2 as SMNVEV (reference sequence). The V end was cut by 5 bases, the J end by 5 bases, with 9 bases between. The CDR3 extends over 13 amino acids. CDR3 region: CASSLTGTGELFF. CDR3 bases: TGTGCCAGCAGTCTGACAGGAACCGGGGAGCTGTTTTTT.

Here the CDR3 reads CATSDLYEGQIYSNQPQHF. The CDR3 nucleotides read TGTGCCACCAGTGACCTCTACGAGGGACAGATATATAGCAATCAGCCCCAGCATTTT. V usage is TRBV24-1 and J usage is TRBJ1-5, with 7 bases fitting TRBD1. Germline CDR1 is KGHDR and CDR2 is SFDVKD. This CDR3 spans 19 amino acids. J lost 0 bases, V lost 4 bases, and 14 bases had no gene match.

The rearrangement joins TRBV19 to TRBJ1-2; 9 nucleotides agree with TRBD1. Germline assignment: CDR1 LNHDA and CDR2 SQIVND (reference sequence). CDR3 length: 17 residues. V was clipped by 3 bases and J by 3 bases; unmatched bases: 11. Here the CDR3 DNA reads TGTGCCAGTAGTATGGCCGGAACAGGGGGCTCCCACTATGGCTACACCTTC. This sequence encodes CASSMAGTGGSHYGYTF.

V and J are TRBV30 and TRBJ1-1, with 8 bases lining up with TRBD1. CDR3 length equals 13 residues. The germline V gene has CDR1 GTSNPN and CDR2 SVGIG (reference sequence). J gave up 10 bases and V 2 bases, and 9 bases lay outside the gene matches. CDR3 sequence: CAWSPGGAPGAFF. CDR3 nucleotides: TGTGCCTGGAGTCCAGGGGGCGCCCCTGGAGCTTTCTTT.

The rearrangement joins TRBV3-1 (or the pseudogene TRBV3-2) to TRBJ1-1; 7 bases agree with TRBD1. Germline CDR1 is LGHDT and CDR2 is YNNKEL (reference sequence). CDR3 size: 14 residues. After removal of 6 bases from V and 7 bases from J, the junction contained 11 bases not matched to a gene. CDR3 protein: CASRQISGGREAFF. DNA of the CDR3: TGTGCCAGCAGACAAATTTCAGGGGGTCGTGAAGCTTTCTTT.

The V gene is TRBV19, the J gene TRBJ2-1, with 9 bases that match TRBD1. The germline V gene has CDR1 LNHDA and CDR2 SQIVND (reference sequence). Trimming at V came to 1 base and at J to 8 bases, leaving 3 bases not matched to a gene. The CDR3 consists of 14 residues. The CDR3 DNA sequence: TGTGCCAGTAGTATAGGGACAGGGGCCGATGAGCAGTTCTTC. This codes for CASSIGTGADEQFF.